The 20 T cell receptor beta chains listed next were all sequenced from one sample in a study of blood T cell repertoires in COVID-19. Sequenced by immunoSEQ multiplex PCR; TCRdb stores in-frame clones only, minus some. Among over 300,000 clones, around 92% were seen once, and the ten largest hold roughly 1.2%. Sequencing was performed on peripheral blood. These TCRs come from a man aged 40-49 years with acute or convalescent COVID-19.

The chain employs TRBV7-9 and TRBJ2-3; 8 bases fit TRBD1. The CDR3 contains 14 residues. The J segment lost 5 bases and the V segment lost 2 bases, leaving 3 bases of the junction unmatched. CDR1 and CDR2 from the germline V gene are SEHNR and FQNEAQ (reference sequence). The DNA for the CDR3 is TGTGCCAGCAGCTTAACCGACAGGGGAGATACGCAGTATTTT. This gives the protein CASSLTDRGDTQYF.

V gene TRBV5-4 combines with J gene TRBJ1-2, with unresolved D. This CDR3 is 14 amino acids long. V was trimmed by 0 bases and J by 7 bases, leaving 13 bases between them. Per germline, CDR1 SGHNT and CDR2 YYREEE (reference sequence). CDR3 sequence (DNA): TGTGCCAGCAGCTTGGTAGGGTTTGGAGGTGGCTACACCTTC. Encoded protein: CASSLVGFGGGYTF.

This clone was detected once. The chain joins TRBV7-2 to TRBJ2-5, with 8 positions matching TRBD2. Germline V gene lookup returns CDR1 SGHTA and CDR2 FQGNSA. After removal of 6 bases from V and 5 bases from J, the junction contained 11 bases not matched to a gene. The CDR3 runs to 15 residues. The CDR3, as DNA: TGTGCCAGCAGACGGGCGGGGGGCCCCCAGGAGACCCAGTACTTC. Encoded protein: CASRRAGGPQETQYF.

The V call is TRBV19, the J call TRBJ1-2; D call uncertain. This CDR3 is 13 amino acids long. CDR1 and CDR2 (germline): LNHDA, SQIVND (reference sequence). Trimming shortened V by 10 bases and J by 0 bases, and 12 bases separated the two germline ends. The CDR3 nucleotides are TGTGCCACCGAGCGACGGACTAACTATGGCTACACCTTC. The encoded protein is CATERRTNYGYTF.

The rearrangement joins TRBV6-5 to TRBJ2-5; tentatively, D is TRBD1 (6 bases). Germline V gives CDR1 MNHEY, CDR2 SVGAGI. The germline V and J ends were trimmed by 4 bases and 5 bases, with 17 bases remaining between them. The CDR3 has 15 residues. Written as DNA, the CDR3 is TGTGCCAGCAGTTGGGCCCCGGGGCAGGGGGAGACCCAGTACTTC. As protein: CASSWAPGQGETQYF.

This chain connects TRBV4-3 to TRBJ2-5, with 8 bases that match TRBD2. V dropped 4 bases and J dropped 3; count of bases not matched to a gene: 7. The CDR3 runs to 15 residues. The V gene's germline CDR1 is LGHNA and CDR2 YSLEER. For the CDR3, the DNA is TGCGCCAGCAGCCCACGCGGTAGCGGGGAAGAGACCCAGTACTTC. Residues: CASSPRGSGEETQYF.

Only one count was recorded for this clone. CDR3 DNA: TGTGCCAGCAGCTTGAACTTACTCAATCCGGCCTACGAGCAGTACTTC. Translated: CASSLNLLNPAYEQYF. V usage is TRBV5-6 and J usage is TRBJ2-7; D gene unclear. V gave up 1 base and J gave up 2 bases, with 16 bases separating them. CDR3 size: 16 residues. CDR1 is SGHDT, CDR2 YYEEEE, per germline. The full variable domain, rest sourced from reference TRBV5-6 and TRBJ2-7, is DAGVTQSPTHLIKTRGQQVTLRCSPKSGHDTVSWYQQALGQGPQFIFQYYEEEERQRGNFPDRFSGHQFPNYSSELNVNALLLGDSALYLCASSLNLLNPAYEQYFGPGTRLTVT.

The V gene is TRBV19, the J gene TRBJ1-1; possible D gene TRBD1, 5 bases. Germline V gene data show CDR1 as LNHDA and CDR2 as SQIVND (reference sequence). Trimming stripped 8 bases from V and 1 base from J, with 11 bases between. This CDR3 is built from 13 residues. The CDR3 DNA follows: TGTGCCAGTTGCGAACAGGCGAACACTGAAGCTTTCTTT. This translates into CASCEQANTEAFF.

The chain recombines TRBV27 with TRBJ1-1; D is uncertain. Between the trimmed V and J ends, which lost 8 bases and 1 base, there was a span of 11 bases. The germline CDR1 and CDR2 sequences are MNHEY and SMNVEV (reference sequence). This CDR3 spans 13 amino acids. This CDR3 reads CASGLTRNTEAFF. The CDR3, as DNA: TGTGCCAGCGGTCTGACTAGGAACACTGAAGCTTTCTTT.

The rearrangement links TRBV3-1 (or the pseudogene TRBV3-2) to TRBJ2-7, with 8 bases fitting TRBD2. The CDR3 length is 14 residues. From germline, CDR1 is LGHDT and CDR2 YNNKEL (reference sequence). The ends lost 3 bases at V and 3 bases at J; junction bases unmatched: 4. Here the CDR3 DNA reads TGTGCCAGCAGCCAGGGACTAGGTGACTACGAGCAGTACTTC. This encodes CASSQGLGDYEQYF.

The DNA of the CDR3 is TGCGCCAGCAGTGCTGGACTAGCGGGAGCTACAGATACGCAGTATTTT. This encodes CASSAGLAGATDTQYF. This chain joins TRBV10-1 and TRBJ2-3; TRBD2 matches at 13 bases. This CDR3 has 16 amino acids. Unmatched junction bases numbered 4, after V lost 4 bases and J lost 3 bases. Germline loops: CDR1 WNHNN, CDR2 SYGVQD (reference sequence).

The chain is built from TRBV2 and TRBJ1-1; 11 nucleotides align to TRBD1. This CDR3 contains 14 residues. Germline CDR1 reads SNHLY; CDR2 reads FYNNEI. After removal of 7 bases from V and 11 bases from J, the junction contained 12 bases not matched to a gene. CDR3 in amino acids: CASTQRDRGLLAFF. The DNA of the CDR3 is TGTGCCAGCACCCAGAGGGACAGGGGGTTGTTGGCTTTCTTT. The full variable domain, completed using reference TRBV2 and TRBJ1-1, is EPEVTQTPSHQVTQMGQEVILRCVPISNHLYFYWYRQILGQKVEFLVSFYNNEISEKSEIFDDQFSVERPDGSNFTLKIRSTKLEDSAMYFCASTQRDRGLLAFFGQGTRLTVV.

The DNA for the CDR3 is TGTGCCAGTAGTACCTTTATCGGGGACACAGATACGCAGTATTTT. Translating it yields CASSTFIGDTDTQYF. V is TRBV19 and J is TRBJ2-3, with D perhaps TRBD2 (5 bases). Germline loops: CDR1 LNHDA, CDR2 SQIVND (reference sequence). The germline V and J ends were trimmed by 4 bases and 2 bases, with 13 bases remaining between them. This CDR3 contains 15 residues.

The chain recombines TRBV27 with TRBJ2-3; the D gene is possibly TRBD2 (6 bases). This CDR3 is 21 amino acids long. From germline, CDR1 is MNHEY and CDR2 SMNVEV (reference sequence). Trimming removed 0 bases at V and 2 bases at J, with 27 bases between. Written as DNA, the CDR3 is TGTGCCAGCAGTTTATCCATGCCCACCTATGGGGAGGTCATAATCACAGATACGCAGTATTTT. It yields the protein CASSLSMPTYGEVIITDTQYF.

This chain links TRBV7-3 with TRBJ1-2; weak D call: TRBD1 (6 bases). The germline CDR1 and CDR2 sequences are SGHTA and FQGTGA. The CDR3 runs 14 residues. The V end was cut by 1 base, the J end by 8 bases, with 14 bases between. The DNA of the CDR3 is TGTGCCAGCAGCTTAAGGGGGCAGGGGCAAGGCTACACCTTC. Its translation is CASSLRGQGQGYTF.

The chain carries TRBV7-2 and TRBJ1-2, with D hard to call. Germline assignment: CDR1 SGHTA and CDR2 FQGNSA. The CDR3 consists of 13 residues. Trimming pared 3 bases from V and 5 bases from J, leaving 10 bases between. The CDR3 sequence: CASSLPPGYGYTF. The DNA for the CDR3 is TGTGCCAGCAGCTTGCCCCCCGGGTATGGCTACACCTTC. Filled out from reference TRBV7-2 and TRBJ1-2, the complete variable domain reads GAGVSQSPSNKVTEKGKDVELRCDPISGHTALYWYRQSLGQGLEFLIYFQGNSAPDKSGLPSDRFSAERTGGSVSTLTIQRTQQEDSAVYLCASSLPPGYGYTFGSGTRLTVV.

The chain employs TRBV7-2 and TRBJ2-7; D unclear. Trimming pared 1 base from V and 5 bases from J, leaving 12 bases between. Germline V gene data show CDR1 as SGHTA and CDR2 as FQGNSA. This CDR3 has 14 amino acids. The CDR3 spells CASSLGSGSHEQYF. As DNA, the CDR3 is TGTGCCAGCAGCTTAGGTTCAGGTTCCCACGAGCAGTACTTC.

V and J are TRBV6-4 and TRBJ1-1; D unclear. The V and J ends lost 7 bases and 1 base respectively, with 4 bases between them. The CDR3 loop spans 11 amino acids. The germline V gene has CDR1 MRHNA and CDR2 SNTAGT. As DNA, the CDR3 is TGTGCCAGCATCAAGAACACTGAAGCTTTCTTT. This translates into CASIKNTEAFF.

The chain has TRBV19 and TRBJ2-2; 10 bases map to TRBD1. There are 15 residues in the CDR3. Germline trimming cut 7 bases from V and 7 bases from J; bases unmatched to any gene: 9. Germline assignment: CDR1 LNHDA and CDR2 SQIVND (reference sequence). CDR3 in amino acids: CASIKGQGVNGELFF. The CDR3 bases are TGTGCCAGTATCAAAGGACAGGGGGTGAACGGGGAGCTGTTTTTT.

The rearrangement joins TRBV28 to TRBJ2-1, with TRBD2 matching 10 bases. Germline CDR1 and CDR2: MDHEN and SYDVKM. The CDR3 is made up of 15 amino acids. The trim removed 6 bases at V and 6 bases at J, leaving 8 bases unmatched. As DNA, the CDR3 is TGTGCCAGCAGGGAGCCTAGCGGGAGTATCAATGAGCAGTTCTTC. This codes for CASREPSGSINEQFF.